This T cell receptor beta chain was documented in a study of tumour-infiltrating T cells in Burkitt lymphoma. On the study more broadly: Productive clonality predicted overall and progression-free survival.

TCRdb keeps only in-frame clones here, not all; method: immunoSEQ multiplex PCR. Here the sample spans over 2,000 clones, approximately 84% being singletons. Germline V gives CDR1 SGDLS, CDR2 YYNGEE. The V gene lost 3 bases and the J gene lost 9 bases, with 16 bases spanning the gap. The length of the CDR3 is 14 residues. Sequenced input: tumor tissue. V is TRBV9 and J is TRBJ1-5; D remains ambiguous. This sequence originates from a human donor with diffuse large B-cell lymphoma. CDR3 region: CASSAFPGTGPQHF. The CDR3 DNA reads TGTGCCAGCAGCGCCTTCCCAGGCACCGGGCCCCAGCATTTT.